What follows describes a single T cell receptor beta chain. As yet, its antigen is unknown. CD45RO-negative, CCR7-selected cells formed the naive CD8 fraction, which excluded terminally differentiated effector memory CD45RA+ cells. Donors were healthy HIV-negative adults without recently reported acute infections or vaccinations. Sorted subsets were amplified in replicate PCRs using 200 ng DNA, tens of thousands of T cell genomes. Generated by immunoSEQ multiplex PCR, the TCRdb table keeps only in-frame clones and is missing some. The sample includes hundreds of thousands of clones, roughly 95% of them seen just once. This entry comes from a study of shared clonotypes between healthy human individuals. Study observations and caveats: Sampling involved blood alone; tissue repertoires likely differ.

The sequenced sample was naive CD8+ T cells sorted from blood. This clonotype originated in a woman under 40 in good health.

CDR3 amino acids: CASSKQGAYEQYF. The CDR3 nucleotides read TGCGCCAGCAGCAAACAGGGGGCTTACGAGCAGTACTTC. The chain is built from TRBV5-1 and TRBJ2-5; TRBD1 matches 9 bases. TRBJ2-7 explains the end of the DNA better; the J call may be wrong. Germline CDR1 is SGHRS and CDR2 is YFSETQ. The CDR3 sequence is 13 residues long.